This is a list of T cell receptor beta chains from one sample in a study of control samples from healthy donors and cancer patients. The assay was immunoSEQ multiplex PCR, and TCRdb's table has in-frame clones only and misses some. The sample carries tens of thousands of clones, 85% recorded once. The sample was PBMCs. The receptors here all came from a man in his sixties with head and neck cancer. The conserved cysteine and the conserved F or W are not part of the CDR3 here. D genes are given only for firm matches.

D gene	V gene	CDR3 protein
TRBD2	TRBV10-3	AISDPPGLANNEQF
TRBD2	TRBV4-1	ASSQRAGAWSYEQY
-	TRBV30	AWSRAGTGGELF
-	TRBV29-1	SVWVSVGGSEAF
-	TRBV7-6	ASSLEVFTEAF
TRBD1	TRBV2	ASSAGLQGREEKLF
TRBD1	TRBV27	ASRKTGDGYGYT
TRBD1	TRBV6-1	ASSEQGQPNYGYT
-	TRBV19	ASSLGGPQH
-	TRBV5-6	ASSLETDHYGYT
-	TRBV6-6	ASTPSWGETQY
TRBD1	TRBV5-1	ASSSGQGGQTQY
-	TRBV5-1	ASRPTGKDEQY
TRBD1	TRBV5-5	ASSFFLGDSYEQY
TRBD2	TRBV24-1	ATSPGGVGETQY
TRBD2	TRBV3-1/TRBV3-2	ASSPQRGLEQF
-	TRBV30	AWSGPLGRGEQY
-	TRBV10-2	ASRGGNTEAF
-	TRBV5-6	ASSSTGRTRTDTQY
-	TRBV12-3/TRBV12-4	ASSLSRGGYT
-	TRBV5-1	ASSPGPVQF
-	TRBV7-8	ASSLFPTNSPLH
-	TRBV6-1	ASSEWLGTRNTIY
-	TRBV6-5	ASSYVENTEAF
-	TRBV11-3	ASSLGGDTDTQY
-	TRBV28	ASSRIQGRRGEQY
-	TRBV11-2	ASSPWGDQPQH
-	TRBV24-1	ATRGQGTGELF
TRBD1	TRBV10-3	AISRQGPYEQY
-	TRBV6-5	ASLRNGVGYT
-	TRBV19	ASTISYGELF
-	TRBV19	ATGTNRDEQY
-	TRBV5-1	ASSLGALSGANVLT
-	TRBV6-6	ASSYALANYGYT
-	TRBV2	ASNVKESVGAYEGYT
TRBD2	TRBV6-5	ASSSPTSGSYNEQF
TRBD2	TRBV9	ASSVVASGRRSGELF
-	TRBV20-1	SASGVSFSGNTIY
TRBD2	TRBV5-6	ASSPLWLTSGRAHTQY
-	TRBV6-5	ASSGQPQETQY
-	TRBV2	ASSLTGQGTQY
TRBD2	TRBV7-9	ASIEGGTSGRRSYNEQF
-	TRBV3-1/TRBV3-2	ASSPPPGNTEAF
TRBD2	TRBV9	ASSVTGGWGNEQF
-	TRBV5-6	ASSPVSG
TRBD2	TRBV30	AWSTGGVGEQY
TRBD2	TRBV6-5	ASSYSSTSGRYEQY
-	TRBV24-1	ATSTPAGQPQH
-	TRBV30	AWSVEGGTEAF
TRBD2	TRBV5-1	ASSSGLAGGPRGDTQY